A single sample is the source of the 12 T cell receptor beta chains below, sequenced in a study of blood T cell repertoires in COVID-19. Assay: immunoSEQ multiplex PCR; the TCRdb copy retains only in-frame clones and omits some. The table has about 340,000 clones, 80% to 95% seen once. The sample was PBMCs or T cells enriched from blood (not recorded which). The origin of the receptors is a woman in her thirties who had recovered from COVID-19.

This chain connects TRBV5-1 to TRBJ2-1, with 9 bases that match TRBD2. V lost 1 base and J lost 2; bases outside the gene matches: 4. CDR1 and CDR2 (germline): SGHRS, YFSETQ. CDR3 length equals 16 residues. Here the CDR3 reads CASSLSTSGTYNEQFF. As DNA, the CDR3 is TGCGCCAGCAGCTTGTCGACTAGCGGTACCTACAATGAGCAGTTCTTC.

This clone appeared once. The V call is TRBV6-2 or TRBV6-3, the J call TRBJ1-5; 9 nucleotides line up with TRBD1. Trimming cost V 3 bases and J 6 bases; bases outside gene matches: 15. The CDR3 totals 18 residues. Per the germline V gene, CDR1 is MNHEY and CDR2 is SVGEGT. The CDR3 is CASSYPSAGQGSGQPQHF. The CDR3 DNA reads TGTGCCAGCAGTTATCCTTCCGCGGGACAGGGCTCTGGTCAGCCCCAGCATTTT.

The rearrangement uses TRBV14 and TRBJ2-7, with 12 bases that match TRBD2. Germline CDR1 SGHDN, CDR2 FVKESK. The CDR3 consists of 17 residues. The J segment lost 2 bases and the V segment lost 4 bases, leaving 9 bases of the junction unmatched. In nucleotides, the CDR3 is TGTGCCAGCAGCCTCCGCCCGACTAGCGGGGGCCCCTACGAGCAGTACTTC. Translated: CASSLRPTSGGPYEQYF. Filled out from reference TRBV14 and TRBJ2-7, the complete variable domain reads EAGVTQFPSHSVIEKGQTVTLRCDPISGHDNLYWYRRVMGKEIKFLLHFVKESKQDESGMPNNRFLAERTGGTYSTLKVQPAELEDSGVYFCASSLRPTSGGPYEQYFGPGTRLTVT.

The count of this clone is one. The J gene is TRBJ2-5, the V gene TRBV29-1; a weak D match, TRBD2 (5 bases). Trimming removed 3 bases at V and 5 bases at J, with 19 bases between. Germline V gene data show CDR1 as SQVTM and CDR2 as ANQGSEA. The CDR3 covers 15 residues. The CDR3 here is CSVDGGLARLETQYF. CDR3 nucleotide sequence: TGCAGCGTTGATGGCGGGCTAGCTCGGTTGGAGACCCAGTACTTC.

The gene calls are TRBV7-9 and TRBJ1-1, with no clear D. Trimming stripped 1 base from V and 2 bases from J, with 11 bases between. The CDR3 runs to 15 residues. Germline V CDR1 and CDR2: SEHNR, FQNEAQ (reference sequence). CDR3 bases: TGTGCCAGCAGCTTAGAACAAGATCCCAACACTGAAGCTTTCTTT. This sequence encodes CASSLEQDPNTEAFF.

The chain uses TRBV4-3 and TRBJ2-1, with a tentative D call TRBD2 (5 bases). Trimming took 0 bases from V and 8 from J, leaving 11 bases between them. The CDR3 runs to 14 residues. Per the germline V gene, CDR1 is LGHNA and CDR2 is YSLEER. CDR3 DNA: TGCGCCAGCAGCCAAGATCTAGCTAGGGATGAGCAGTTCTTC. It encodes CASSQDLARDEQFF.

This CDR3 reads CASSSDRVKESTEAFF. CDR3 bases: TGTGCCAGCAGCTCGGACAGGGTGAAAGAGAGCACTGAAGCTTTCTTT. The rearrangement joins TRBV5-8 to TRBJ1-1; TRBD1 agrees at 8 bases. V shed 3 bases and J 4 bases; nucleotides not matched to a gene: 11. This CDR3 contains 16 residues. Germline V lookup: CDR1 SGHTS, CDR2 YDEGEE. Together with reference TRBV5-8 and TRBJ1-1, the CDR3 gives the full variable domain: EAGVTQSPTHLIKTRGQQATLRCSPISGHTSVYWYQQALGLGLQFLLWYDEGEERNRGNFPPRFSGRQFPNYSSELNVNALELEDSALYLCASSSDRVKESTEAFFGQGTRLTVV.

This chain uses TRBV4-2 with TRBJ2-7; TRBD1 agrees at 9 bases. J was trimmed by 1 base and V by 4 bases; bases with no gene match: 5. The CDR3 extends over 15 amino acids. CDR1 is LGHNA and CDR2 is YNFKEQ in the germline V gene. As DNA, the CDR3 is TGTGCCAGCAGCCCCGGACAGGGGAGGTCCTACGAGCAGTACTTC. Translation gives CASSPGQGRSYEQYF.

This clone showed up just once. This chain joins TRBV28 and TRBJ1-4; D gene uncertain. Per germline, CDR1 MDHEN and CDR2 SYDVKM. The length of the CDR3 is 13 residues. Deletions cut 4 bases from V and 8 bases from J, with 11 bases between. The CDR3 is CASSSGPPEKLFF. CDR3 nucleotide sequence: TGTGCCAGCAGTTCAGGCCCTCCAGAAAAACTGTTTTTT.

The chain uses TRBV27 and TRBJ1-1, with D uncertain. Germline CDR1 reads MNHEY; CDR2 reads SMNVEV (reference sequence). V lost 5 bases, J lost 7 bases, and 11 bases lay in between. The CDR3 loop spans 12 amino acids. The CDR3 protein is CASSPWTGEAFF. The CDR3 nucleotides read TGTGCCAGCAGTCCATGGACTGGTGAAGCTTTCTTT.

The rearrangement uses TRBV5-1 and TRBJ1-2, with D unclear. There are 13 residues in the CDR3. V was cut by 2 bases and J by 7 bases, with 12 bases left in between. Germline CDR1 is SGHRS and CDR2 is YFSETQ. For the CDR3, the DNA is TGCGCCAGCAGCTTCGAGGGAGGCGGTGGCTACACCTTC. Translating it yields CASSFEGGGGYTF.

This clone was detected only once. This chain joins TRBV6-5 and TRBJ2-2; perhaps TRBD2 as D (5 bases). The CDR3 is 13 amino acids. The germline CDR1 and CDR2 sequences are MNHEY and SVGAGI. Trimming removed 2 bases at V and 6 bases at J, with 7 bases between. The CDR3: CASSYRRSGELFF. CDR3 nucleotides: TGTGCCAGCAGTTACAGGAGGTCCGGGGAGCTGTTTTTT.